A single sample is the source of the 10 T cell receptor beta chains below, sequenced in a study of Ad26.COV2.S vaccination and SARS-CoV-2 variants. Regarding treatment: some 20 received Ad26.COV2.S at low or high dose, single or two shots; roughly five received placebo; per-sample allocation not given. Day 63 following the first vaccine or placebo injection was when the samples were taken. Assay used: immunoSEQ multiplex PCR; TCRdb lists only in-frame clones, some missing. The data show 300,000 to 500,000 clones, with approximately 91% seen just once and 3% to 3.5% held by the top ten. The sample consisted of peripheral blood, taken in a trial of Ad26.COV2.S vaccine versus placebo. These receptors all stem from a person aged 18 to 65 who received the Ad26.COV2.S COVID-19 vaccine or a placebo.

The chain couples TRBV18 to TRBJ2-2, with 7 bases that match TRBD1. The CDR3 consists of 16 residues. J was trimmed by 6 bases and V by 3 bases; bases with no gene match: 10. CDR1 KGHSH and CDR2 LQKENI come from the germline V gene. The CDR3 DNA is TGTGCCAGCTCACCCTTCGACAGGGTAGTCTCCGGGGAGCTGTTTTTT. It translates to CASSPFDRVVSGELFF.

The gene calls are TRBV5-1 and TRBJ2-3; TRBD2 is a possible D gene (5 bases). This CDR3 region has 15 residues. Germline CDR1 reads SGHRS; CDR2 reads YFSETQ. V lost 4 bases to trimming and J lost 0 bases, with 12 bases between them. CDR3: CASSVGSTSTDTQYF. The CDR3 coding sequence is TGCGCCAGCAGCGTGGGGAGCACTAGCACAGATACGCAGTATTTT.

The chain carries TRBV3-1 (or the pseudogene TRBV3-2) and TRBJ2-1, with 8 bases aligning to TRBD2. J was trimmed by 9 bases and V by 0 bases; bases with no gene match: 7. The CDR3 is made up of 15 amino acids. Germline CDR1 and CDR2: LGHDT and YNNKEL (reference sequence). CDR3 in amino acids: CASSQDVGGEGEQFF. DNA for the CDR3: TGTGCCAGCAGCCAAGATGTCGGGGGGGAAGGTGAGCAGTTCTTC.

This chain's CDR3 is CASSLRVSGSPGNTQYF. In nucleotides, the CDR3 is TGTGCCAGCAGCTTACGTGTTAGCGGGTCCCCGGGGAATACGCAGTATTTT. This chain joins TRBV7-2 and TRBJ2-3; 7 positions match TRBD2. With 2 bases clipped from V and 7 bases from J, the junction kept 15 bases outside the gene matches. CDR3 length: 17 amino acids. Germline CDR1 and CDR2: SGHTA and FQGNSA.

This sequence joins TRBV7-2 and TRBJ2-5; no definite D call. Looked up from germline, CDR1 is SGHTA and CDR2 is FQGNSA. The CDR3 is 17 amino acids. Trimming stripped 1 base from V and 1 base from J, with 16 bases between. CDR3 in amino acids: CASSLGRWSGIQETQYF. The CDR3 DNA is TGTGCCAGCAGCTTAGGGAGATGGTCTGGTATCCAAGAGACCCAGTACTTC.

The chain joins TRBV3-1 (or the pseudogene TRBV3-2) to TRBJ2-1; 8 nucleotides agree with TRBD1. The trim removed 2 bases at V and 5 bases at J, leaving 5 bases unmatched. Germline-derived CDR1 and CDR2 are LGHDT and YNNKEL (reference sequence). The CDR3 runs to 15 residues. CDR3 sequence (DNA): TGTGCCAGCAGCCAAAGACAGGGGAACCACAATGAGCAGTTCTTC. Amino acids: CASSQRQGNHNEQFF.

The chain is built from TRBV29-1 and TRBJ2-3; the D gene is possibly TRBD2 (5 bases). The germline gives CDR1 SQVTM, CDR2 ANQGSEA. This CDR3 region has 13 residues. Trimming shortened V by 4 bases and J by 0 bases, and 8 bases separated the two germline ends. CDR3 bases: TGCAGCGTTGCAGGACTTAGCACAGATACGCAGTATTTT. It encodes CSVAGLSTDTQYF.

The chain joins TRBV3-1 (or the pseudogene TRBV3-2) to TRBJ1-5; D remains ambiguous. The length of the CDR3 is 15 residues. V lost 1 base and J 7 bases, leaving 14 bases between the germline ends. CDR1 is LGHDT and CDR2 is YNNKEL in the germline V gene (reference sequence). CDR3 in amino acids: CASSQGQATGQPQHF. The CDR3 DNA reads as TGTGCCAGCAGCCAAGGTCAGGCTACGGGACAGCCCCAGCATTTT.

The rearrangement uses TRBV5-1 and TRBJ1-4; TRBD1 matches at 7 bases. The germline V gene encodes CDR1 SGHRS and CDR2 YFSETQ. The ends lost 4 bases at V and 13 bases at J; junction bases unmatched: 10. The CDR3 is 13 residues long. CDR3 in amino acids: CASSLTGMARLFF. The DNA of the CDR3 is TGCGCCAGCAGCCTGACAGGGATGGCTAGACTGTTTTTT.

The chain links TRBV4-3 to TRBJ1-1, with D uncertain. This CDR3 has 16 residues. From germline, CDR1 is LGHNA and CDR2 YSLEER. V lost 2 bases and J 1 base, leaving 14 bases between the germline ends. CDR3 loop: CASSQLPDGPNTEAFF. DNA of the CDR3: TGCGCCAGCAGCCAACTTCCCGACGGGCCGAACACTGAAGCTTTCTTT.